This TCR beta chain was recovered during a study of response to subunit inactivated influenza vaccine. Study results and caveats: That few new T cells are recruited by each seasonal influenza vaccination was the authors' suggestion.

A note on this clonotype: Its antigen is currently unknown.

CDR3 length: 17 residues. The germline V gene encodes CDR1 MNHEY and CDR2 SVGEGT. J lost 2 bases, V lost 7 bases, and 8 bases had no gene match. TCRdb itself ran the RT-PCR reads through MiXCR, one entry per CDR3 protein. The repertoire holds about 650,000 distinct CDR3 sequences, with 15% to 19% as singletons. The TCR was taken from a man aged 45-65 years who received an inactivated influenza vaccine. This specimen was PBMCs from blood, taken approximately 12 days after vaccination. The V call is TRBV6-2 or TRBV6-3, the J call TRBJ2-2, with TRBD2 matching over 12 bases. CDR3 bases: TGTGCCAGCAATCTACTAGCGGGGGGCCCTAACACCGGGGAGCTGTTTTTT. This codes for CASNLLAGGPNTGELFF.